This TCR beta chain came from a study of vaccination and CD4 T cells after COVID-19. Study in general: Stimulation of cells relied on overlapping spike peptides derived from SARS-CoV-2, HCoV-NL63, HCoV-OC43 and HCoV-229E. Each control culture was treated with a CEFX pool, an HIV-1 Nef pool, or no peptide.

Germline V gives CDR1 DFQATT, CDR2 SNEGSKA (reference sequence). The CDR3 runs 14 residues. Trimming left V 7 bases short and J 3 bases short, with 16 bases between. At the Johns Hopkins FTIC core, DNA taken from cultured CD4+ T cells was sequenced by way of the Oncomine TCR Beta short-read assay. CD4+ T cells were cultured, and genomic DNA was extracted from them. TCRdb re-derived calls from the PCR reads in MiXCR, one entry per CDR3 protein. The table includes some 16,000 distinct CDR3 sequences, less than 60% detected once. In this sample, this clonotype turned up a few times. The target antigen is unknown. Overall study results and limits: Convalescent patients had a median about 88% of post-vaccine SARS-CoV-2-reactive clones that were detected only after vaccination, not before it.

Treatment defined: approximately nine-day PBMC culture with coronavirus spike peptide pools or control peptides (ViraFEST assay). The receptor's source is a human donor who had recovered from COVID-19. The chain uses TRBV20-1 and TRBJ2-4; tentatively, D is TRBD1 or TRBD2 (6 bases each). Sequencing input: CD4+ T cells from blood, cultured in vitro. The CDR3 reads CSVGGLLGKNIQYF. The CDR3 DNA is TGCAGTGTGGGGGGCCTGTTGGGCAAAAACATTCAGTACTTC.